This TCR beta chain was obtained from a study of early T cells in non-severe SARS-CoV-2 infection (dated by TCRdb to the early 2020s). Regarding the complete study: Because TCR sequencing relied on bulk RNA taken from unsorted whole blood, pairing of alpha and beta chains was not possible. General study outcomes and caveats: VDJdb matching was skewed toward anti-spike CD8 responses, so virus-specific expansions were likely underestimated and private and CD4 specificities were missed.

This clonotype was counted a few times. Its antigen specificity is not known. There are no base qualities to consult, and no much larger clone falls within one base. Based on the germline V gene, the CDR1 and CDR2 sequences are MNHEY and SVGAGI. V loses 4 bases, J loses 9 bases, and the germline ends lie 7 bases apart. The CDR3 spans 11 residues, from the cysteine through the phenylalanine. Here the CDR3 DNA is all that survives: 33 bases in frame from base 1. The method behind the library was 5' RACE. For sequencing, a NextSeq 500 was employed. In the TCR library protocol, unique molecular identifiers were attached to individual cDNA molecules to correct for PCR bias and sequencing error. TCR alpha and beta chains were both sequenced, and the abundances of alpha and beta sequences in each sample were closely correlated with each other. The published analysis was carried out like this. Decombinator V4 was used to perform V gene, J gene and CDR3 annotation of TCR sequences. TCRs were defined as expanded if a significant change between any two time points was detected under a Poisson model with p below 0.0001. TCR abundances were normalised to the total number of TCRs sequenced per sample and expressed as counts per million. TRAV1-2 paired with TRAJ12, TRAJ20 or TRAJ33 defined MAIT TCRs, while TRAV10 paired with TRAJ18 defined iNKT TCRs. A search of VDJdb, accessed on 1 November 2021, was run for TCRs annotated to CMV, EBV and SARS-CoV-2, with TCRs annotated for multiple antigens excluded. TCRdb handled the public reads itself, with Q25 trimming in fastp and clone calling in MiXCR, and kept productive beta chains. Here each entry gathers all rows of one CDR3 protein and keeps the most common genes and DNA. The V and J calls and clone size are TCRdb's, not the authors'. The sample table shows fewer than 120,000 distinct CDR3 sequences, and 10% to 15% are seen once. Together, the top ten hold 3.5% to 4% of the sample.

A case-control design nested within a healthcare worker cohort in London, UK, was used, with weekly nasopharyngeal swab PCR tests and blood sampling performed. Healthcare workers were recruited during the week of the UK lockdown, between 23 and 31 March 2020, and followed weekly for up to roughly 15 weeks. The sample consisted of whole blood, taken at baseline. The TCR sequence derives from an adult who was a healthcare worker with PCR-confirmed SARS-CoV-2 infection or an uninfected control (not recorded which). The chain links TRBV6-5 with TRBJ2-1; no D gene call is confident. CDR3 protein: CASSFLGEQFF. The base sequence is TGTGCCAGCAGTTTCCTAGGTGAGCAGTTCTTC.